These T cell receptor beta chains were read from a single sample in a study of Tregs in tolerant kidney transplant recipients. The assay was immunoSEQ multiplex PCR, and TCRdb's table has in-frame clones only and misses some. The table has 84,000 or so clones, roughly 93% seen once; the top ten hold approximately 1.5%. The specimen comprised CD4+ T cells from blood (PBMCs), sampled 12 months after the transplant. Every receptor here comes from a human patient who received a combined kidney and bone marrow transplant. The graft donor may be the source of some T cells. Each CDR3 is given with its conserved first and last residue. A D gene is named only where the DNA matches it firmly. The size field is filled for only some rows; it gives once, few, many or a size class.

clone size,D gene,J gene,V gene,CDR3 protein,CDR3 DNA
-,TRBD2,TRBJ2-1,TRBV14,CASSRTSGRYNEQFF,TGTGCCAGCAGCCGGACTAGCGGGAGATACAATGAGCAGTTCTTC
-,-,TRBJ2-7,TRBV9,CASSPGVSAPYEQYF,TGTGCCAGCAGCCCGGGGGTATCGGCCCCCTACGAGCAGTACTTC
-,-,TRBJ2-7,TRBV7-2,CASSSIQFSYEQYF,TGTGCCAGCAGCTCCATACAATTCTCCTACGAGCAGTACTTC
-,TRBD1,TRBJ1-1,TRBV5-4,CASSPRQGGTEAFF,TGTGCCAGCAGCCCGCGACAGGGGGGGACTGAAGCTTTCTTT
-,TRBD2,TRBJ2-2,TRBV19,CASNPTSVTGELFF,TGTGCCAGTAACCCGACTAGCGTGACCGGGGAGCTGTTTTTT
-,TRBD2,TRBJ2-1,TRBV7-3,CASSLTGLAGEINEQFF,TGTGCCAGCAGCTTAACGGGACTAGCGGGAGAGATCAATGAGCAGTTCTTC
-,-,TRBJ2-5,TRBV19,CASSIRETQYF,TGTGCCAGTAGTATACGAGAGACCCAGTACTTC
-,TRBD1,TRBJ1-2,TRBV18,CASSPGTDNYGYTF,TGTGCCAGCTCACCGGGGACAGATAACTATGGCTACACCTTC
-,-,TRBJ2-6,TRBV18,CASFHSGANVLTF,TGTGCCAGCTTCCACTCTGGGGCCAACGTCCTGACTTTC
-,TRBD2,TRBJ2-2,TRBV27,CASSPRTSGTGELFF,TGTGCCAGCAGTCCTAGGACTAGCGGCACCGGGGAGCTGTTTTTT
once,-,TRBJ1-2,TRBV28,CASSSGDWSYTF,TGTGCCAGCAGTAGCGGGGATTGGAGCTACACCTTC
-,-,TRBJ1-5,TRBV14,CASSQGRDVQHF,TGTGCCAGCAGTCAAGGGAGGGACGTCCAGCATTTT
-,-,TRBJ1-2,TRBV5-1,CASSLQAGSGYTF,TGCGCCAGCAGCTTGCAAGCGGGAAGCGGCTACACCTTC
once,TRBD1,TRBJ2-1,TRBV7-8,CASSLVGGTGGYNEQFF,TGTGCCAGCAGCTTAGTGGGGGGAACAGGGGGGTACAATGAGCAGTTCTTC
-,TRBD2,TRBJ2-1,TRBV14,CASNRYGGGNEQFF,TGTGCCAGCAACCGTTACGGGGGGGGCAATGAGCAGTTCTTC
-,TRBD2,TRBJ2-1,TRBV7-3,CASSASGTSGYNEQFF,TGTGCCAGCAGCGCAAGTGGGACTAGCGGGTACAATGAGCAGTTCTTC
-,-,TRBJ1-5,TRBV4-1,CASSLEGASNQPQHF,TGCGCCAGCAGCCTAGAGGGAGCGAGCAATCAGCCCCAGCATTTT
-,TRBD2,TRBJ2-7,TRBV29-1,CSVGLAAEQYF,TGCAGCGTTGGGCTAGCGGCCGAGCAGTACTTC
once,TRBD2,TRBJ2-7,TRBV4-3,CASSQDIPAGGREQYF,TGCGCCAGCAGCCAAGATATCCCAGCGGGAGGCCGAGAGCAGTACTTC
-,TRBD2,TRBJ2-1,TRBV5-1,CASSLDGTSGINEQFF,TGCGCCAGCAGCTTGGACGGGACTAGCGGGATTAATGAGCAGTTCTTC
-,TRBD1,TRBJ1-5,TRBV15,CATSRDRDRESNQPQHF,TGTGCCACCAGCAGAGATCGGGACAGGGAAAGCAATCAGCCCCAGCATTTT
-,TRBD2,TRBJ2-3,TRBV11-3,CASSLGTSFKEGDTQYF,TGTGCCAGCAGCTTAGGGACTAGCTTCAAGGAGGGAGATACGCAGTATTTT
once,-,TRBJ2-2,TRBV15,CATSRALLRENTGELFF,TGTGCCACCAGCAGGGCGCTTTTGCGGGAGAACACCGGGGAGCTGTTTTTT
-,TRBD1,TRBJ1-1,TRBV4-3,CASSQTGATEAFF,TGCGCCAGCAGCCAAACAGGGGCCACTGAAGCTTTCTTT
once,-,TRBJ2-7,TRBV2,CATQFMSGDEQYF,TGTGCCACCCAGTTTATGTCGGGTGACGAGCAGTACTTC
-,TRBD2,TRBJ2-5,TRBV9,CASSVDTSGKGETQYF,TGTGCCAGCAGCGTAGATACTAGCGGGAAGGGAGAGACCCAGTACTTC
-,-,TRBJ2-6,TRBV7-3,CASSIGVSGANVLTF,TGTGCCAGCAGCATAGGGGTCTCTGGGGCCAACGTCCTGACTTTC
once,-,TRBJ2-7,TRBV9,CASSVETATSYEQYF,TGTGCCAGCAGCGTAGAGACAGCAACATCCTACGAGCAGTACTTC
-,-,TRBJ1-2,TRBV11-1,CASSLAFPPGNGYTF,TGTGCCAGCAGCTTAGCCTTTCCTCCAGGGAATGGCTACACCTTC
once,-,TRBJ2-5,TRBV5-1,CASSIGQIQETQYF,TGCGCCAGCAGCATCGGACAGATCCAAGAGACCCAGTACTTC
-,TRBD2,TRBJ2-1,TRBV18,CASRTSGRAAGGNEQFF,TGTGCCAGCCGCACTAGCGGGAGGGCCGCGGGGGGCAATGAGCAGTTCTTC
-,-,TRBJ1-5,TRBV28,CASSLRDQPQHF,TGTGCCAGCAGTTTGAGGGATCAGCCCCAGCATTTT
-,-,TRBJ1-1,TRBV7-9,CASSLGGEAYTEAFF,TGTGCCAGCAGCTTAGGGGGCGAGGCATACACTGAAGCTTTCTTT
-,TRBD1,TRBJ1-1,TRBV6-6,CASSYGSGTENFEAFF,TGTGCCAGCAGTTACGGTTCGGGGACAGAGAATTTTGAAGCTTTCTTT
-,TRBD1,TRBJ2-6,TRBV29-1,CSVVSGTVNSGANVLTF,TGCAGCGTTGTGTCCGGGACAGTCAATTCTGGGGCCAACGTCCTGACTTTC
-,TRBD2,TRBJ2-5,TRBV4-1,CASSLGLAGGGGEETQYF,TGCGCCAGCAGCCTGGGACTAGCGGGGGGCGGGGGTGAGGAGACCCAGTACTTC
-,TRBD1,TRBJ2-3,TRBV6-6,CATGGSTDTQYF,TGTGCTACAGGGGGGAGCACAGATACGCAGTATTTT
once,-,TRBJ2-5,TRBV19,CASSMIARETQYF,TGTGCCAGTAGTATGATCGCCCGGGAGACCCAGTACTTC
-,-,TRBJ1-2,TRBV19,CASSMGTITNYGYTF,TGTGCCAGTAGTATGGGGACAATTACTAACTATGGCTACACCTTC
once,TRBD2,TRBJ2-7,TRBV5-1,CASSLYRPGGGEQYF,TGCGCCAGCAGCTTGTATCGCCCGGGAGGAGGAGAGCAGTACTTC
once,-,TRBJ1-2,TRBV4-2,CASSQDTAQVTLYGYTF,TGTGCCAGCAGCCAAGATACTGCGCAGGTTACCCTGTATGGCTACACCTTC
-,-,TRBJ2-7,TRBV19,CASSIVGRPYEQYF,TGTGCCAGTAGTATAGTGGGCCGGCCCTACGAGCAGTACTTC
-,-,TRBJ1-3,TRBV13,CASSSRYLGSSGNTIYF,TGTGCCAGCAGCTCAAGGTATCTAGGGAGCTCTGGAAACACCATATATTTT
-,-,TRBJ2-2,TRBV9,CASSVSGVGTGELFF,TGTGCCAGCAGCGTTTCAGGGGTGGGCACCGGGGAGCTGTTTTTT
-,-,TRBJ1-6,TRBV28,CASSKTGKNWGSPLHF,TGTGCCAGCTCAAAAACCGGGAAAAACTGGGGTTCACCCCTCCACTTT
-,-,TRBJ2-3,TRBV14,CASSQGLAPSTDTQYF,TGTGCCAGCAGCCAAGGTCTAGCGCCCAGCACAGATACGCAGTATTTT
-,-,TRBJ2-7,TRBV5-6,CASSLGARTYEQYF,TGTGCCAGCAGCTTGGGAGCACGCACGTACGAGCAGTACTTC